These 10 T cell receptor beta chains came from one sample sequenced in a study of blood T cell repertoires in COVID-19. The method was immunoSEQ multiplex PCR; TCRdb's version includes in-frame clones alone and lacks a portion of them. Seen here are tens of thousands of clones, approximately 79% observed once, and the top ten hold over 9%. The sample comprised peripheral blood. The receptors originated from a man between 65 and 85 years old with acute or convalescent COVID-19.

The V call is TRBV27, the J call TRBJ1-2, with 12 bases fitting TRBD1. CDR1 is MNHEY and CDR2 is SMNVEV in the germline V gene (reference sequence). CDR3 length equals 18 residues. Trimming at V came to 1 base and at J to 2 bases, leaving 8 bases not matched to a gene. The CDR3 is CASSLYGGTGGENYGYTF. The CDR3 DNA reads TGTGCCAGCAGTTTATATGGGGGGACAGGGGGCGAAAACTATGGCTACACCTTC.

This clone was counted a single time. The J gene is TRBJ2-7, the V gene TRBV5-4; the match to TRBD1 covers 9 bases. The germline V gene encodes CDR1 SGHNT and CDR2 YYREEE (reference sequence). This CDR3 contains 15 residues. V gave up 4 bases and J gave up 2 bases; unmatched junction bases: 7. The CDR3 here is CASSNRDRATYEQYF. CDR3 nucleotide sequence: TGTGCCAGCAGCAACCGGGACAGGGCCACCTACGAGCAGTACTTC.

J is TRBJ1-2 and V is TRBV4-1; 8 nucleotides line up with TRBD1. The CDR3 runs 17 residues. Germline trimming cut 4 bases from V and 2 bases from J; bases unmatched to any gene: 12. Germline V gives CDR1 MGHRA, CDR2 YSYEKL. The CDR3 DNA is TGCGCCAGCAGCCCCCGGGGACAGGAGTTCTTAAACTATGGCTACACCTTC. This translates into CASSPRGQEFLNYGYTF.

The CDR3 loop is CASSPSTGYGALNQPQHF. DNA of the CDR3: TGTGCCAGTAGTCCCTCGACAGGGTATGGAGCACTCAATCAGCCCCAGCATTTT. The chain joins TRBV19 to TRBJ1-5; 7 bases are shared with TRBD1. V shed 5 bases, J shed 3 bases, and the junction held 16 bases outside the gene matches. The V gene's germline CDR1 is LNHDA and CDR2 SQIVND (reference sequence). This CDR3 contains 18 residues.

The chain employs TRBV4-2 and TRBJ2-5; 16 nucleotides align to TRBD2. This CDR3 has 18 amino acids. Germline V gene sequence: CDR1 LGHNA, CDR2 YNFKEQ. After removal of 3 bases from V and 3 bases from J, the junction contained 7 bases not matched to a gene. CDR3 in DNA: TGTGCCAGCAGCCAGAGTGGGACTAGCGGGGGGGAGGAAGAGACCCAGTACTTC. It yields the protein CASSQSGTSGGEEETQYF.

This sequence joins TRBV4-1 and TRBJ2-7, with 8 bases that match TRBD1. Germline values: CDR1 MGHRA, CDR2 YSYEKL. There are 14 residues in the CDR3. Unmatched junction bases numbered 1, after V lost 1 base and J lost 2 bases. The CDR3 protein is CASSQGTGTYEQYF. The CDR3 DNA is TGCGCCAGCAGCCAAGGGACAGGGACCTACGAGCAGTACTTC.

This rearrangement joins TRBV6-5 to TRBJ1-2; D might be TRBD1 (6 bases). V lost 4 bases and J 8 bases, leaving 17 bases between the germline ends. Germline CDR1 MNHEY, CDR2 SVGAGI. This CDR3 is built from 14 residues. CDR3 protein: CASSSAGEGGGYTF. CDR3 nucleotides: TGTGCCAGCAGTTCCGCCGGGGAGGGGGGAGGCTACACCTTC.

The chain joins TRBV5-6 to TRBJ1-4, with D uncertain. This CDR3 contains 14 residues. The germline gives CDR1 SGHDT, CDR2 YYEEEE. The ends were cut back, 3 bases at V and 4 bases at J, with 10 bases in the middle. This chain's CDR3 is CASSSGIVNEKLFF. The CDR3 nucleotides read TGTGCCAGCAGCTCCGGGATAGTTAATGAAAAACTGTTTTTT.

This clone was counted a few times. The chain is built from TRBV2 and TRBJ2-1, with a weak D call TRBD1 (6 bases). The CDR3 consists of 12 residues. Germline lookup yields CDR1 SNHLY and CDR2 FYNNEI. V dropped 5 bases and J dropped 13 bases, with 15 bases sitting between them. The CDR3 sequence is CASSPGQRGQFF. CDR3 DNA sequence: TGTGCCAGCAGTCCTGGACAGAGGGGTCAGTTCTTC.

The chain uses TRBV7-8 and TRBJ2-1, with 7 bases fitting TRBD1. CDR3 length: 16 residues. Germline CDR1 is SGHVS and CDR2 is FQNEAQ. V dropped 2 bases and J dropped 4; count of bases not matched to a gene: 8. The CDR3 here is CASSLLARGTYNEQFF. CDR3 nucleotide sequence: TGTGCCAGCAGCTTATTAGCCAGGGGGACGTACAATGAGCAGTTCTTC.